One T cell receptor (beta chain) is described in this entry. The data were taken from a study of CD8 T cells in Susac syndrome. Random hexamers primed reverse transcription of about 0.45 to 1 ug RNA. MiXCR, applied by TCRdb to the immunoSEQ multiplex PCR reads, yields one record per CDR3 protein. The data show under 200,000 distinct CDR3 sequences, about 91% seen once. In germline, CDR1 is MNHEY, CDR2 SMNVEV (reference sequence). With 1 base removed from V and 4 bases from J, the gap between germline ends came to 7 bases. The CDR3 runs to 13 residues. The chain uses TRBV27 and TRBJ1-1; no firm D call. Sequenced: CD4+ T cells from PBMCs. The sequence derives from a human donor with Susac syndrome. The DNA for the CDR3 is TGTGCCAGCAGTTTATTGGCTAGCACTGAAGCTTTCTTT. Its protein is CASSLLASTEAFF.